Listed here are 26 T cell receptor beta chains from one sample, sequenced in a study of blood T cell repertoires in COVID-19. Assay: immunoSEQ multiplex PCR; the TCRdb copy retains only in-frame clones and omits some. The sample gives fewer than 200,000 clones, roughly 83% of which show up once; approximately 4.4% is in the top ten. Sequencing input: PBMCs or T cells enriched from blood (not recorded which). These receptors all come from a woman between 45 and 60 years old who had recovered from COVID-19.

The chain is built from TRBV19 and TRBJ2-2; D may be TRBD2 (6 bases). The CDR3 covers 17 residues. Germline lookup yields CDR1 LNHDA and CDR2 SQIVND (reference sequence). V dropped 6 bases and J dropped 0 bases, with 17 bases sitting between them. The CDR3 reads CASRPRASDTNTGELFF. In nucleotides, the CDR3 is TGTGCCAGTAGGCCCAGGGCTAGCGATACGAACACCGGGGAGCTGTTTTTT. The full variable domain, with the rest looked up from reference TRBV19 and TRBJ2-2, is DGGITQSPKYLFRKEGQNVTLSCEQNLNHDAMYWYRQDPGQGLRLIYYSQIVNDFQKGDIAEGYSVSREKKESFPLTVTSAQKNPTAFYLCASRPRASDTNTGELFFGEGSRLTVL.

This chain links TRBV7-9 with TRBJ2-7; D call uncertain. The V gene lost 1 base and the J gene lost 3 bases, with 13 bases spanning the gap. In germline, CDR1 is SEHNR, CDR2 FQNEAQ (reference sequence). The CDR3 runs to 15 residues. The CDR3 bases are TGTGCCAGCAGCTTAGGTTCGGTCCGAGTCTACGAGCAGTACGTC. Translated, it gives CASSLGSVRVYEQYV.

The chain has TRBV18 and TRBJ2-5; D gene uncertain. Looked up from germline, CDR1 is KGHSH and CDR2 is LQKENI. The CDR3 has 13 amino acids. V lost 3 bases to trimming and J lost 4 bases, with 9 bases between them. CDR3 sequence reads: CASSPSNPETQYF. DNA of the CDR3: TGTGCCAGCTCACCTAGTAACCCAGAGACCCAGTACTTC.

The CDR3 DNA reads as TGTGCCAGCAGTGAATACGAGGGTACTGAAGCTTTCTTT. Translating gives CASSEYEGTEAFF. The chain recombines TRBV6-1 with TRBJ1-1; D ambiguous. The V gene lost 2 bases and the J gene lost 5 bases, with 9 bases spanning the gap. There are 13 residues in the CDR3. CDR1 MNHNS and CDR2 SASEGT come from the germline V gene.

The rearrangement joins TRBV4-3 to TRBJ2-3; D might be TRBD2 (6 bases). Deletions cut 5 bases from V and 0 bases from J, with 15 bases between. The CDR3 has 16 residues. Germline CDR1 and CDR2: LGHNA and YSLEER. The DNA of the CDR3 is TGCGCCAGCAGCAAGAGCGGAGGGGCTAGCACAGATACGCAGTATTTT. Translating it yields CASSKSGGASTDTQYF.

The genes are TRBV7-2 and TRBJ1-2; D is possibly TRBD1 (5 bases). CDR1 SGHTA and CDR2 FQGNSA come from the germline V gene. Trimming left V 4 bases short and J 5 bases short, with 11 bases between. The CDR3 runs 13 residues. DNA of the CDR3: TGTGCCAGCAGCTCTCTGGGGGGGTATGGCTACACCTTC. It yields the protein CASSSLGGYGYTF.

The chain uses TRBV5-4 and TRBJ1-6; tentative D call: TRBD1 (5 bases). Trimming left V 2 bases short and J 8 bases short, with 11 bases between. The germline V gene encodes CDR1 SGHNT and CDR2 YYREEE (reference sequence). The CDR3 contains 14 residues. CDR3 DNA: TGTGCCAGCAGCTTTTCGACAGATTATTCACCCCTCCACTTT. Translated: CASSFSTDYSPLHF.

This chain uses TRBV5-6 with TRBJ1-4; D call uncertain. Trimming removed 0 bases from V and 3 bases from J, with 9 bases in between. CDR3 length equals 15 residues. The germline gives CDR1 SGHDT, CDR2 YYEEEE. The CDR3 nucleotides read TGTGCCAGCAGCTTGGTGGGAGAATCTAATGAAAAACTGTTTTTT. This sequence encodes CASSLVGESNEKLFF. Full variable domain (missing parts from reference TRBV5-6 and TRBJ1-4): DAGVTQSPTHLIKTRGQQVTLRCSPKSGHDTVSWYQQALGQGPQFIFQYYEEEERQRGNFPDRFSGHQFPNYSSELNVNALLLGDSALYLCASSLVGESNEKLFFGSGTQLSVL.

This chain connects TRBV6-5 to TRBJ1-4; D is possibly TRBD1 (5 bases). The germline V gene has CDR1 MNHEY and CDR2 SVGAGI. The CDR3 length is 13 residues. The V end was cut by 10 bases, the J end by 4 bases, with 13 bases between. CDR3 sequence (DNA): TGTGCCACATGGGGGGGGATTAATGAAAAACTGTTTTTT. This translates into CATWGGINEKLFF.

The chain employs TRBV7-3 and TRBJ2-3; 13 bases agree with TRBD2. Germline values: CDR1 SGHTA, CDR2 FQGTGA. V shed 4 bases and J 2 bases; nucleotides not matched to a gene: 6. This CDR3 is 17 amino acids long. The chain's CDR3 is CASSSGLAGYLTDTQYF. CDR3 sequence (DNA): TGTGCCAGCAGCTCGGGACTAGCGGGGTACCTCACAGATACGCAGTATTTT.

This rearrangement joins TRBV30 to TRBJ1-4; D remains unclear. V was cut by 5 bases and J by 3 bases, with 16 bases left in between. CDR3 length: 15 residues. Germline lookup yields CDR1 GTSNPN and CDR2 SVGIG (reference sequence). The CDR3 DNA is TGTGCCTGGGTTGGAAGGAGTGTCCCTAATGAAAAACTGTTTTTT. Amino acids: CAWVGRSVPNEKLFF.

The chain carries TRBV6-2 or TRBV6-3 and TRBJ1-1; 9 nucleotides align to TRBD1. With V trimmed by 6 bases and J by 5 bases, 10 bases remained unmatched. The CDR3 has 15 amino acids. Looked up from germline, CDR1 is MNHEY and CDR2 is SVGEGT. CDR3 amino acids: CASSPGGTGRTEAFF. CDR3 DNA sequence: TGTGCCAGCAGCCCCGGCGGGACAGGGAGGACTGAAGCTTTCTTT.

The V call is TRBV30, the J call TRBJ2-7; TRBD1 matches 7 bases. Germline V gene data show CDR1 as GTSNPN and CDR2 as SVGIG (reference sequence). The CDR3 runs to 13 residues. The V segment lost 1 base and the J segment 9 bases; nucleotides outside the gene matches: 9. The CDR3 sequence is CAWSGDSPSGQYV. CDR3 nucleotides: TGTGCCTGGAGTGGGGACAGCCCATCAGGGCAGTACGTC.

The CDR3 coding sequence is TGTGCCAGCCAGGGGACAGGGCCCCTGAACACTGAAGCTTTCTTT. Amino acid sequence: CASQGTGPLNTEAFF. The chain combines TRBV2 with TRBJ1-1; 9 nucleotides align to TRBD1. The junction had 7 bases not matched to a gene; V was cut back by 8 bases and J by 0 bases. The CDR3 loop spans 15 amino acids. Per germline, CDR1 SNHLY and CDR2 FYNNEI.

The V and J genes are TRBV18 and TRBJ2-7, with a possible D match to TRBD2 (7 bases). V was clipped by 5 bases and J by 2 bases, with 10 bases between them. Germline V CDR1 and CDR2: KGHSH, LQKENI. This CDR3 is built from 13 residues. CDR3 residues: CASSGGAAYEQYV. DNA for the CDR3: TGTGCCAGCTCAGGGGGGGCGGCCTACGAGCAGTACGTC.

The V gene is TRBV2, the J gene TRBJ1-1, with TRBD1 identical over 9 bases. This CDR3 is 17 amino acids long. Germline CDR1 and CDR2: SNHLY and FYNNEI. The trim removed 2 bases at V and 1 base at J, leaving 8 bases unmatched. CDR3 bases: TGTGCCAGCAGTGAAACATGGACAGGGGCGACGAACACTGAAGCTTTCTTT. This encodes CASSETWTGATNTEAFF.

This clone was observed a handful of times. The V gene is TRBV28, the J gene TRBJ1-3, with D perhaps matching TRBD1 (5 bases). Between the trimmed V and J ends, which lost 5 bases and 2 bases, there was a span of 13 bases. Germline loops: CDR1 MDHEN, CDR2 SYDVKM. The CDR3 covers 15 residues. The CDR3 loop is CASSLGGVAGNTIYF. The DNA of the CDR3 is TGTGCCAGCAGTCTGGGAGGGGTTGCTGGAAACACCATATATTTT.

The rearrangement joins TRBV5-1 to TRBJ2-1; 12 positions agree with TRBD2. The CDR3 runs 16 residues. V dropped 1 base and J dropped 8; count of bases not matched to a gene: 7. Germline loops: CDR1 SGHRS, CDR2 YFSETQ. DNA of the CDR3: TGCGCCAGCAGCTTGTTCGCTAGCGGGGGGGCCTATGAGCAGTTCTTC. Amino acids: CASSLFASGGAYEQFF.

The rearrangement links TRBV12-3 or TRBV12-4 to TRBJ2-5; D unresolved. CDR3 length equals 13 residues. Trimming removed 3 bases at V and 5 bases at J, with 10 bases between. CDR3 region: CASSFSSDETQYF. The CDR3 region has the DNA TGTGCCAGCAGTTTTTCTAGTGATGAGACCCAGTACTTC.

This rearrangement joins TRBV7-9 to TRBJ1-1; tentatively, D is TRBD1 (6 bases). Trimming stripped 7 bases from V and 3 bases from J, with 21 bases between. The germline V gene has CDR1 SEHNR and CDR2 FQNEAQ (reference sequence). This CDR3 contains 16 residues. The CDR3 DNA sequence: TGTGCCAGCACCCCCCTTTCCCCCCAGGGGTACACTGAAGCTTTCTTT. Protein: CASTPLSPQGYTEAFF.

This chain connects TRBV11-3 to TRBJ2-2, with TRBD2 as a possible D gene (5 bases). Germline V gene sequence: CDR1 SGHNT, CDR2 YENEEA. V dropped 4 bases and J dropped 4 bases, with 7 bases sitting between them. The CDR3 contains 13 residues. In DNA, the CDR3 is TGTGCCAGCAGCTCGGGGAGCACCGGGGAGCTGTTTTTT. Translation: CASSSGSTGELFF.

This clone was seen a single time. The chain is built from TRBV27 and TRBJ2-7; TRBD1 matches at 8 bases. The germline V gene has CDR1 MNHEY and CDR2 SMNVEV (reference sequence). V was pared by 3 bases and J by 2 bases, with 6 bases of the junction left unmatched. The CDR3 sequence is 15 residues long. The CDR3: CASSFLGTGPYEQYV. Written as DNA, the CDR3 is TGTGCCAGCAGTTTCTTGGGGACAGGCCCCTACGAGCAGTACGTC.

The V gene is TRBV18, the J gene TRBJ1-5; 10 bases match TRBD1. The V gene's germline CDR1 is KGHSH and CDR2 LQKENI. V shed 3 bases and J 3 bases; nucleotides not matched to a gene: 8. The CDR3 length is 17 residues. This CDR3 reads CASSPSLDRGFNQPQHF. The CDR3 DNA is TGTGCCAGCTCACCCAGCCTGGACAGGGGGTTCAATCAGCCCCAGCATTTT.

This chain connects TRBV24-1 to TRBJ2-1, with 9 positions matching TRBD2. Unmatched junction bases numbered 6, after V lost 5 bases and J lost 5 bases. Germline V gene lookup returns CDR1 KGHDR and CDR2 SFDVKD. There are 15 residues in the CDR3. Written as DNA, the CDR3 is TGTGCCACCAGTGCTAGCGGGACCCCAGACAATGAGCAGTTCTTC. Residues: CATSASGTPDNEQFF.

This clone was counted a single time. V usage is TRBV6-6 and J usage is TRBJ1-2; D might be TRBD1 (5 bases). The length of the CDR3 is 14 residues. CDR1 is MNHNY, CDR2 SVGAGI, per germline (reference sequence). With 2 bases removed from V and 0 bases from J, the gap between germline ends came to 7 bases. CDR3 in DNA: TGTGCCAGCAGTTACGGGACTTCTAACTATGGCTACACCTTC. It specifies CASSYGTSNYGYTF.

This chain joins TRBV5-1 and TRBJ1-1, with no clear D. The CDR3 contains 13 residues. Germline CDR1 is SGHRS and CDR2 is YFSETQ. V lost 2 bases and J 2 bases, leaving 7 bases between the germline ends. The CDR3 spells CASSFEGNTEAFF. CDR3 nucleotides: TGCGCCAGCAGCTTTGAGGGAAACACTGAAGCTTTCTTT.